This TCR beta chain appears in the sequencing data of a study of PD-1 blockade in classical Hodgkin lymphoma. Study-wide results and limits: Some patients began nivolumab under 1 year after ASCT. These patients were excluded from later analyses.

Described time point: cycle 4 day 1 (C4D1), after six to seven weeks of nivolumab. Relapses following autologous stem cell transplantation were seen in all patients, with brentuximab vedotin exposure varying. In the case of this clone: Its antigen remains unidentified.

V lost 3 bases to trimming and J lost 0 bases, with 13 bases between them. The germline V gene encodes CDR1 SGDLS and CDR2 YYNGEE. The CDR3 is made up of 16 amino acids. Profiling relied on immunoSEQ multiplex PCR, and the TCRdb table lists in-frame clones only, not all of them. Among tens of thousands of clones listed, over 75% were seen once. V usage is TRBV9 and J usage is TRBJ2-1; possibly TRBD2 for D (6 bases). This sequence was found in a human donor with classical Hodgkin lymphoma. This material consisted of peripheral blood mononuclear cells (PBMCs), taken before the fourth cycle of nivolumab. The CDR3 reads CASSEWAGYSYNEQFF. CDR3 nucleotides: TGTGCCAGCAGCGAGTGGGCGGGATACTCCTACAATGAGCAGTTCTTC.